A selection of T cell receptor beta chains follows, all from one sample in a study of cytomegalovirus exposure and HLA in healthy donors. The protocol was immunoSEQ multiplex PCR, while the TCRdb copy is restricted to in-frame clones and leaves out a portion. The sample consists of some 110,000 clones, around 94% of them appearing once. Sequenced: PBMCs. These receptors were collected from a woman under 30 in good health and CMV-seronegative. The CDR3 runs from the conserved cysteine through the conserved F or W. D genes are given only for firm matches.

TRBJ2-1 TRBV7-2 TRBD2 CASSLAFGLAGGSSYNEQFF TGTGCCAGCAGCTTAGCCTTCGGACTAGCGGGAGGGAGCTCCTACAATGAGCAGTTCTTC
TRBJ2-7 TRBV10-1 TRBD2 CASPPRAGSYEQYF TGCGCCAGCCCCCCTAGAGCGGGGTCCTACGAGCAGTACTTC
TRBJ2-7 TRBV5-1 . CASSLGTGSSYEQYF TGCGCCAGCAGCTTGGGTACCGGGAGCTCCTACGAGCAGTACTTC
TRBJ1-2 TRBV6-6 TRBD1 CASSYSGQDRFGYTF TGTGCCAGCAGTTACTCAGGACAGGACCGATTTGGCTACACCTTC
TRBJ2-2 TRBV6-1 . CASSERGLAGELFF TGTGCCAGCAGTGAACGAGGGTTGGCCGGGGAGCTGTTTTTT
TRBJ2-7 TRBV5-6 . CASSSDRYYSYEQYF TGTGCCAGCAGCTCGGATCGGTACTACTCCTACGAGCAGTACTTC
TRBJ2-3 TRBV2 . CASSEVERDTQYF TGTGCCAGCAGTGAAGTGGAGCGTGATACGCAGTATTTT
TRBJ1-1 TRBV30 . CAWTRQANTEAFF TGTGCCTGGACCCGACAGGCGAACACTGAAGCTTTCTTT
TRBJ2-7 TRBV21-1 . CASSKAQGYEQYF TGTGCCAGCAGCAAAGCGCAGGGGTACGAGCAGTACTTC
TRBJ2-7 TRBV19 TRBD2 CASSSGTSGRYEQYF TGTGCCAGTAGTTCGGGGACTAGCGGGAGGTACGAGCAGTACTTC
TRBJ2-7 TRBV6-1 TRBD1 CASSEEGQGYSYEQYF TGTGCCAGCAGTGAAGAAGGACAGGGGTACTCCTACGAGCAGTACTTC
TRBJ2-5 TRBV7-9 . CASSLNPPGETQYF TGTGCCAGCAGCTTAAACCCTCCGGGGGAGACCCAGTACTTC
TRBJ2-7 TRBV5-1 TRBD2 CASSFGSGTRDVLEQYF TGCGCCAGCAGCTTTGGAAGCGGGACTAGGGATGTCCTCGAGCAGTACTTC